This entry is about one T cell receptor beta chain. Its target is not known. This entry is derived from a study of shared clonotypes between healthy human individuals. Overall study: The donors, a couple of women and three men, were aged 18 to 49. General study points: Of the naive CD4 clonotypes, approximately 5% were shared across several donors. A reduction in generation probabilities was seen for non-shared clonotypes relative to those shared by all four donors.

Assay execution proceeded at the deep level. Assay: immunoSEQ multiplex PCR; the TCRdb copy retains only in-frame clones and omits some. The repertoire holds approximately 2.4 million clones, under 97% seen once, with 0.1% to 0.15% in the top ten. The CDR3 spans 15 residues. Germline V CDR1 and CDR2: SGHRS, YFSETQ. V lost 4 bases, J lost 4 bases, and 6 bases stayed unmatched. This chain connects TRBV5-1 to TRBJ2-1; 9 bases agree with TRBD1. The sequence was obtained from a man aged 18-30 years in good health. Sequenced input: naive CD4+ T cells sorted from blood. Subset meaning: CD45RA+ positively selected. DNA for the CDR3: TGCGCCAGCAGCCTAACAGGGGGCCAATACAATGAGCAGTTCTTC. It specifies CASSLTGGQYNEQFF. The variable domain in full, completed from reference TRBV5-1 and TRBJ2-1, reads KAGVTQTPRYLIKTRGQQVTLSCSPISGHRSVSWYQQTPGQGLQFLFEYFSETQRNKGNFPGRFSGRQFSNSRSEMNVSTLELGDSALYLCASSLTGGQYNEQFFGPGTRLTVL.